These 2 T cell receptor beta chains came from one sample sequenced in a study of cytomegalovirus exposure and HLA in healthy donors. Vbeta (60) and Jbeta (13) primers were used in the PCR. Produced via immunoSEQ multiplex PCR; TCRdb's table is partial and in-frame only. The profile covers under 200,000 clones, with roughly three quarters appearing a single time and 2.5% to 4% taken by the ten largest. The sample was PBMCs. The receptors here all came from a woman aged 50 to 60 in good health and CMV-seropositive.

This clone was picked up a small number of times. This chain links TRBV9 with TRBJ2-7; a weak D match, TRBD2 (5 bases). Trimming shortened V by 5 bases and J by 3 bases, and 15 bases separated the two germline ends. Germline V gives CDR1 SGDLS, CDR2 YYNGEE. CDR3 length: 14 amino acids. This CDR3 is CASSPGLIYYEQYF. The CDR3 nucleotides read TGTGCCAGCAGTCCTGGACTCATCTACTACGAGCAGTACTTC.

This chain joins TRBV10-3 and TRBJ2-3; D gene ambiguous. The CDR3 extends over 16 amino acids. CDR1 is ENHRY and CDR2 is SYGVKD in the germline V gene. V was shortened by 4 bases and J by 0 bases, with 14 bases between the two germline ends. The CDR3 DNA reads TGTGCCATCAGTGCCCCTGACGCGGCTAGCACAGATACGCAGTATTTT. Protein sequence: CAISAPDAASTDTQYF.